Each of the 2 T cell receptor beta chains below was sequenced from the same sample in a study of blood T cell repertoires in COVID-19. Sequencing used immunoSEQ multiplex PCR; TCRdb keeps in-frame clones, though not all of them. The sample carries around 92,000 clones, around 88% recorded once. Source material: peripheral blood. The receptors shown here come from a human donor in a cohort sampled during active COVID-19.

CDR3 sequence reads: CASSSLDTQYF. The CDR3 nucleotides read TGTGCCAGCAGCTCTTTAGATACGCAGTATTTT. The chain has TRBV7-9 and TRBJ2-3; D ambiguous. Trimming stripped 4 bases from V and 5 bases from J, with 4 bases between. Germline V lookup: CDR1 SEHNR, CDR2 FQNEAQ (reference sequence). The CDR3 length is 11 residues.

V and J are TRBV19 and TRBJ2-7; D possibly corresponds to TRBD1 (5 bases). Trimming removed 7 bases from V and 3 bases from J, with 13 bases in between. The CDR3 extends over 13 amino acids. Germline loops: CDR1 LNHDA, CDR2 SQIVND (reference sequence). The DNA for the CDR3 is TGTGCCAGTAACCAGGGATTCGGCTACGAGCAGTACTTC. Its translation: CASNQGFGYEQYF.